Following are 3 T cell receptor beta chains from one sample sequenced in a study of control samples from healthy donors and cancer patients (dated by TCRdb to about 2020). Library preparation was by the immunoSEQ multiplex PCR assay. In TCRdb, the immuneACCESS table is reduced to in-frame sequences with V and J assigned. These tables do not hold every clone; where another copy was compared, an unresolved V gene accounts for under half, and the others remain unexplained. The sample table lists 11,000 to 15,000 clones, around three quarters of them with a count of one. The ten most abundant clones make up 17% of the sample. The sequencing input was formalin-fixed, paraffin-embedded tissue. Receptors were obtained from a female donor with lung cancer.

The chain links TRBV5-4 to TRBJ1-6; no firm D call. Between the trimmed V and J ends, which lost 0 bases and 7 bases, there was a span of 5 bases. Germline CDR1 and CDR2: SGHNT and YYREEE (reference sequence). CDR3 length: 13 amino acids. The CDR3, as DNA: TGTGCCAGCAGCTTGGAGGTAAATTCACCCCTCCACTTT. The encoded protein is CASSLEVNSPLHF. Full variable domain (rest looked up from reference TRBV5-4 and TRBJ1-6): ETGVTQSPTHLIKTRGQQVTLRCSSQSGHNTVSWYQQALGQGPQFIFQYYREEENGRGNFPPRFSGLQFPNYSSELNVNALELDDSALYLCASSLEVNSPLHFGNGTRLTVT.

This chain connects TRBV6-5 to TRBJ1-4; D possibly corresponds to TRBD1 (6 bases). CDR1 and CDR2 from the germline V gene are MNHEY and SVGAGI. The CDR3 is made up of 15 amino acids. The germline V and J ends were trimmed by 0 bases and 6 bases, with 11 bases remaining between them. This chain's CDR3 is CASSYSQGSHEKLFF. CDR3 bases: TGTGCCAGCAGTTACTCGCAGGGGTCCCATGAAAAACTGTTTTTT.

The chain carries TRBV7-6 and TRBJ1-6; D is undetermined. Per germline, CDR1 SGHVS and CDR2 FNYEAQ. Between the trimmed V and J ends, which lost 0 bases and 10 bases, there was a span of 13 bases. There are 15 residues in the CDR3. CDR3 sequence reads: CASSLAEGGRSPLHF. CDR3 nucleotide sequence: TGTGCCAGCAGCTTAGCGGAGGGAGGACGGTCACCCCTCCACTTT.